A single sample gave rise to the 8 T cell receptor beta chains below, sequenced in a study of cytomegalovirus exposure and HLA in healthy donors. PCR amplification relied on 60 Vbeta primers (plus 13 Jbeta primers). Generated by immunoSEQ multiplex PCR, the TCRdb table keeps only in-frame clones and is missing some. The sample has approximately 210,000 clones, more than 60% seen once. The specimen was PBMCs. The receptors shown here come from a woman aged 25 to 45 in good health and CMV-seropositive.

The chain employs TRBV7-2 and TRBJ1-2; tentative D call: TRBD1 (5 bases). The V end lost 2 bases, the J end lost 1 base, and 14 bases lay between the germline ends. Germline CDR1 SGHTA, CDR2 FQGNSA. The CDR3 contains 16 residues. The CDR3 DNA sequence: TGTGCCAGCAGCTTATATCCAGGGCATAATAACTATGGCTACACCTTC. Residues: CASSLYPGHNNYGYTF.

The chain combines TRBV5-1 with TRBJ1-2, with D possibly TRBD1 on 6 matching bases. Trimming took off 3 bases at V and 4 bases at J, with 16 bases between the two ends. The CDR3 spans 15 residues. Germline V gene sequence: CDR1 SGHRS, CDR2 YFSETQ. CDR3 sequence reads: CASSSQGGVGYGYTF. As DNA, the CDR3 is TGCGCCAGCAGCTCACAGGGTGGGGTTGGCTATGGCTACACCTTC.

The V and J genes are TRBV2 and TRBJ1-5, with D possibly matching TRBD1 (6 bases). Germline V lookup: CDR1 SNHLY, CDR2 FYNNEI. This CDR3 region has 16 residues. The V gene lost 8 bases and the J gene lost 0 bases, with 17 bases spanning the gap. This CDR3 reads CASLRGGGYSNQPQHF. CDR3 nucleotides: TGTGCCAGCCTGCGAGGGGGTGGGTATAGCAATCAGCCCCAGCATTTT.

This chain's CDR3 is CASDRNQNTQYF. CDR3 coding DNA: TGTGCCAGCGACAGGAACCAAAATACGCAGTATTTT. The chain joins TRBV7-8 to TRBJ2-3, with D possibly being TRBD1 (6 bases). This CDR3 spans 12 amino acids. Trimming left V 8 bases short and J 7 bases short, with 13 bases between. Germline V gene sequence: CDR1 SGHVS, CDR2 FQNEAQ.

The chain recombines TRBV6-6 with TRBJ1-2; 9 nucleotides align to TRBD1. Germline loops: CDR1 MNHNY, CDR2 SVGAGI (reference sequence). The CDR3 runs 16 residues. After removal of 3 bases from V and 7 bases from J, the junction contained 12 bases not matched to a gene. CDR3 bases: TGTGCCAGCAGTTATTTCAGCCCCACAGGGGGCTCTGGCTACACCTTC. The encoded protein is CASSYFSPTGGSGYTF.

In DNA, the CDR3 is TGTGCCAGCATCACTAACAGGAACATGAACACTGAAGCTTTCTTT. This encodes CASITNRNMNTEAFF. The chain employs TRBV18 and TRBJ1-1; weak D call: TRBD1 (5 bases). V was cut by 8 bases and J by 0 bases, with 16 bases left in between. Germline CDR1 and CDR2: KGHSH and LQKENI. The CDR3 runs to 15 residues.

The rearrangement uses TRBV7-8 and TRBJ2-5; a possible D gene is TRBD1 (6 bases). The V end lost 5 bases, the J end lost 2 bases, and 9 bases lay between the germline ends. Germline CDR1 reads SGHVS; CDR2 reads FQNEAQ. CDR3 length equals 13 residues. CDR3 bases: TGTGCCAGCAGCAAGGACAGTCAAGAGACCCAGTACTTC. This encodes CASSKDSQETQYF.

The chain couples TRBV5-4 to TRBJ2-7; 8 bases align to TRBD1. V was clipped by 4 bases and J by 7 bases; unmatched bases: 16. CDR3 length: 16 residues. CDR1 is SGHNT, CDR2 YYREEE, per germline (reference sequence). CDR3 coding DNA: TGTGCCAGCAGCGGCGGGACAGGTGTACTCCTACGGGAGCAGTACTTC. As protein: CASSGGTGVLLREQYF.